This T cell receptor (beta chain) was profiled in a study of blood T cell repertoires in COVID-19 (dated by TCRdb to the early 2020s). The study in broad terms: Collaborator samples came from the United States, Italy and Spain and covered acute and convalescent phases of COVID-19. The prospective study material was composed of cDNA or gDNA derived from T cells, B-cell-depleted T cells, or PBMCs. Deeply sampled blood TCRbeta repertoires from subjects exposed to, actively infected with, or recovered from COVID-19 were included in the dataset. The repertoires were released in a freely available public database intended as a resource for research on the immune response to SARS-CoV-2. Samples were obtained from the ongoing ImmuneRACE study (first 160 participants) and from approximately 1,200 subjects provided by 6 global collaborators. A de-identified subject ID, COVID-19 status, age in years and sex were almost always included in the sample metadata. Where available, HLA class I and class II types were obtained from metadata supplied by the sample provider rather than from assay-based typing. Study-wide findings and limitations: Clinical and demographic metadata were provided uncurated, with the amount varying by source and participant.

The collaborating institutions used their own protocols to collect whole blood in K2EDTA tubes. For TCRbeta analysis, collaborators shipped samples as frozen whole blood, isolated PBMCs, or DNA extracted from either of those sample types. Remarks on this clone: Its antigen remains undetermined. No qualities accompany the bases; no much larger clone lies one base away.

The immunoSEQ Assay, a bias-controlled multiplex PCR, was used to amplify TCRbeta CDR3 regions from genomic DNA. The authors' analysis ran thus. The number of nucleated cells in each sample was estimated by amplification of reference gene primers within the assay. To quantify the absolute abundance of each unique TCRbeta CDR3 rearrangement, sequence reads were collapsed and filtered. For each sample, productive Simpson clonality was calculated by taking the square root of Simpson's diversity index across productive rearrangements. As stored in TCRdb, this immuneACCESS dataset retains in-frame rearrangements with V and J assigned. A fraction of the clones does not appear; measured against another copy, unresolved V genes explain less than half of the discrepancy, and the remainder lacks a known reason. From that table come the V and J calls and clone size; the DNA was used to work out D and trimming. This sample has approximately 300,000 clones in its table, and about four fifths of those were observed once. 0.95% to 1.5% of the sample is in the top ten clones.

CDR1 is given as MNHEY and CDR2 as SMNVEV, both from the germline V gene (reference sequence). The CDR3, cysteine through phenylalanine, is 12 amino acids long. Only CDR3 DNA is held: 36 bases, read in frame from base 1. The junction shows trimming of 3 bases on V and 9 bases on J, plus 9 bases between the germline ends. This TCR came from a woman aged 45 to 65 with acute or convalescent COVID-19. The sequence is built from TRBV27 and TRBJ1-5; the D gene cannot be resolved reliably. Material: peripheral blood. The nucleotides are TGTGCCAGCAGTTTTCCCGAGGGGCCCCAGCATTTT. This translates into CASSFPEGPQHF.